This T cell receptor beta chain was documented in a study of blood T cell repertoires in COVID-19. Study as a whole: Donors in the United States, Italy and Spain gave samples during acute or convalescent COVID-19.

The CDR3 spans 15 residues. Per the germline V gene, CDR1 is KGHSH and CDR2 is LQKENI. V was pared by 2 bases and J by 2 bases, with 3 bases of the junction left unmatched. Sequenced by immunoSEQ multiplex PCR; TCRdb stores in-frame clones only, minus some. The data contain around 180,000 clones, about 85% of them singletons. Details on this clone: Other DNA sequences in the same sample also yield this CDR3.

The sequencing input was peripheral blood. This chain uses TRBV18 with TRBJ1-1; 9 bases are a match to TRBD1. This TCR came from a man older than 75 with COVID-19, enrolled during active disease. CDR3 amino acids: CASSPRQGVNTEAFF. In DNA form, the CDR3 reads TGTGCCAGCTCACCAAGACAGGGGGTCAACACTGAAGCTTTCTTT. The whole variable domain, filled in from reference TRBV18 and TRBJ1-1, reads NAGVMQNPRHLVRRRGQEARLRCSPMKGHSHVYWYRQLPEEGLKFMVYLQKENIIDESGMPKERFSAEFPKEGPSILRIQQVVRGDSAAYFCASSPRQGVNTEAFFGQGTRLTVV.